In its sample, the clone carrying this T cell receptor beta chain was seen a few times. The antigen remains undetermined. Germline V lookup: CDR1 ENHRY, CDR2 SYGVKD. CDR3 length equals 13 residues. Unmatched junction bases numbered 7, after V lost 10 bases and J lost 7 bases. The data stem from a study of identical twins. Whole-study findings and limits: High-abundance cord blood beta clonotypes had fewer insertions; memory repertoires showed none. Compared with unrelated sharing, twin-shared out-of-frame alpha sequences had more low-probability sequences. Donors were not followed over many years; analysis was cross-sectional.

Using its own MiXCR run on the 5' RACE reads, TCRdb lists one record per CDR3 protein. Of around 490,000 distinct CDR3 sequences listed, about 16% were seen once; the top ten hold roughly 0.4%. This sample was shared with a second study, whose subject was yellow fever vaccine responses in identical twins.

V and J are TRBV10-3 and TRBJ1-6, with 7 bases fitting TRBD1. The source is a young woman in good health. The source material was CD4+ T cells sorted from blood. In DNA form, the CDR3 reads TGTGCCACCTCTACAGGGGACAATTCACCCCTCCACTTT. Amino acid sequence: CATSTGDNSPLHF.